Given below is one T cell receptor beta chain in context. Its antigen is unknown. The source of the sample is a study of T cell responses to AZD1222 COVID-19 vaccine. General observations from the study: There were mostly white British donors and more females than males, and clonal diversity was possibly underestimated. There were vaccine-associated CD4 TCRs across spike, dominant at 160-218 and 743-854. Without day 14 samples, only post-peak T cell repertoires were studied.

Assay used: immunoSEQ multiplex PCR; TCRdb lists only in-frame clones, some missing. The sample holds around 210,000 clones, roughly 94% seen once. The receptor was isolated from an adult who received the MenACWY meningococcal vaccine as a control. Source: peripheral blood, taken 28 days after the second dose of the MenACWY control vaccine.

This chain's CDR3 is CASSESGSPLHF. CDR3 in DNA: TGCGCCAGCAGTGAGAGTGGTTCACCCCTCCACTTT. This chain connects TRBV10-2 to TRBJ1-6; unclear D gene. V was shortened by 2 bases and J by 9 bases, with 5 bases between the two germline ends. This CDR3 region has 12 residues. Germline CDR1 and CDR2: WSHSY and SAAADI.